Shown below are 19 T cell receptor beta chains from a single sample sequenced in a study of shared T cell receptors in the human thymus (dated by TCRdb to the early 2020s). Receptor libraries were prepared by the immunoSEQ multiplex PCR assay. Not all clones reach the TCRdb copy of this immuneACCESS table, which keeps in-frame sequences only. Checked studies attribute under half of the gap to unresolved V genes and leave the rest unexplained. Across this sample there are about 610,000 clones, with around 87% seen only once. The biggest ten clones account for approximately 0.01% of the sample. The sample also formed part of further work on human thymus T cells.

Input material: thymocytes. The receptor source for this set is a boy under two years old with a congenital heart defect. Donor details come from another sample of the same person, matched by shared clones.

The chain links TRBV11-3 to TRBJ2-1, with 8 bases fitting TRBD2. Germline-derived CDR1 and CDR2 are SGHNT and YENEEA. The V gene end was trimmed by 5 bases and the J gene end by 3 bases; junction bases not matched to a gene: 18. This CDR3 spans 19 amino acids. CDR3 sequence reads: CASSPSGGSGSGDYNEQFF. The CDR3, as DNA: TGTGCCAGCAGCCCCAGCGGCGGGAGCGGGAGTGGGGACTACAATGAGCAGTTCTTC.

V usage is TRBV30 and J usage is TRBJ2-1; 9 bases are a match to TRBD2. From germline, CDR1 is GTSNPN and CDR2 SVGIG (reference sequence). J was trimmed by 3 bases and V by 0 bases; bases with no gene match: 15. The CDR3 covers 19 residues. The CDR3 loop is CAWSVRRLPSGDFYNEQFF. The DNA for the CDR3 is TGTGCCTGGAGTGTACGACGCCTACCTAGCGGGGATTTCTACAATGAGCAGTTCTTC.

The chain recombines TRBV4-2 with TRBJ2-7, with 7 bases lining up with TRBD1. This CDR3 has 16 amino acids. V lost 1 base and J lost 3; bases outside the gene matches: 9. CDR1 LGHNA and CDR2 YNFKEQ come from the germline V gene. As DNA, the CDR3 is TGTGCCAGCAGCCAAGTATCAAGGGGGCGGTTCTACGAGCAGTACTTC. It translates to CASSQVSRGRFYEQYF.

The chain recombines TRBV5-1 with TRBJ2-1; D perhaps matches TRBD1 (5 bases). Germline assignment: CDR1 SGHRS and CDR2 YFSETQ. This CDR3 comprises 14 residues. Trimming removed 4 bases from V and 5 bases from J, with 13 bases in between. The CDR3: CASSNRSPNNEQFF. Written as DNA, the CDR3 is TGCGCCAGCAGCAACAGGAGCCCAAACAATGAGCAGTTCTTC. Full variable domain (outside the CDR3, taken from reference TRBV5-1 and TRBJ2-1): KAGVTQTPRYLIKTRGQQVTLSCSPISGHRSVSWYQQTPGQGLQFLFEYFSETQRNKGNFPGRFSGRQFSNSRSEMNVSTLELGDSALYLCASSNRSPNNEQFFGPGTRLTVL.

The chain links TRBV12-5 to TRBJ2-7, with D tentatively TRBD2 (6 bases). The germline gives CDR1 LGHNT, CDR2 FRNRAP. This CDR3 has 13 amino acids. V lost 0 bases to trimming and J lost 4 bases, with 7 bases between them. The CDR3 DNA reads TGTGCTAGTGGTTTGGTGGAGGGTTACGAGCAGTACTTC. This sequence encodes CASGLVEGYEQYF. Based on the CDR3 plus reference TRBV12-5 and TRBJ2-7, the full variable domain is DARVTQTPRHKVTEMGQEVTMRCQPILGHNTVFWYRQTMMQGLELLAYFRNRAPLDDSGMPKDRFSAEMPDATLATLKIQPSEPRDSAVYFCASGLVEGYEQYFGPGTRLTVT.

The gene calls are TRBV5-8 and TRBJ2-7; maybe TRBD2 (6 bases). Germline values: CDR1 SGHTS, CDR2 YDEGEE. The CDR3 runs to 13 residues. V was cut by 9 bases and J by 2 bases, with 15 bases left in between. The CDR3 coding sequence is TGTGCCACCGGGGGAAGCCCCCCCTACGAGCAGTACTTC. Amino acid sequence: CATGGSPPYEQYF.

DNA for the CDR3: TGTGCCACCAGCAGAGATCGACCGGACAACAGGGATAGAAGCAATCAGCCCCAGCATTTT. The encoded protein is CATSRDRPDNRDRSNQPQHF. The chain carries TRBV15 and TRBJ1-5, with D tentatively TRBD1 (6 bases). Trimming took off 0 bases at V and 1 base at J, with 22 bases between the two ends. The CDR3 length is 20 residues. CDR1 and CDR2 (germline): LNHNV, YYDKDF (reference sequence).

The V and J genes are TRBV6-5 and TRBJ2-1, with D maybe TRBD2 (5 bases). CDR3 length: 14 residues. Looked up from germline, CDR1 is MNHEY and CDR2 is SVGAGI. The germline V and J ends were trimmed by 6 bases and 5 bases, with 14 bases remaining between them. CDR3 sequence: CASSPGGSDNEQFF. The CDR3 DNA reads TGTGCCAGCAGCCCCGGAGGCAGCGACAATGAGCAGTTCTTC.

The V gene is TRBV5-7, the J gene TRBJ1-5; D remains unclear. Being an ORF, TRBV5-7 has a function that is uncertain. The length of the CDR3 is 16 residues. V lost 4 bases and J 2 bases, leaving 16 bases between the germline ends. The CDR3: CASSPTEGTGNQPQHF. The CDR3, as DNA: TGTGCCAGCAGCCCCACGGAGGGTACGGGCAATCAGCCCCAGCATTTT.

This sequence joins TRBV4-2 and TRBJ2-7, with 10 bases aligning to TRBD2. Germline V gives CDR1 LGHNA, CDR2 YNFKEQ. The CDR3 sequence is 16 residues long. V trimming: 0 bases; J trimming: 4 bases; junction bases outside the gene matches: 6. CDR3 sequence (DNA): TGTGCCAGCAGCCAAGATATAGCGGGAGGCCCTTACGAGCAGTACTTC. Its protein product is CASSQDIAGGPYEQYF.

The rearrangement joins TRBV5-1 to TRBJ2-3; 12 nucleotides align to TRBD2. Trimming removed 3 bases from V and 5 bases from J; junction bases left unmatched: 7. Germline-derived CDR1 and CDR2 are SGHRS and YFSETQ. The CDR3 contains 16 residues. The CDR3 DNA reads as TGCGCCAGCAGCTCCACTAGCGGGAGGAGTATAGATACGCAGTATTTT. This sequence encodes CASSSTSGRSIDTQYF.

The chain carries TRBV10-3 and TRBJ1-1; maybe TRBD1 (6 bases). Per the germline V gene, CDR1 is ENHRY and CDR2 is SYGVKD. V was cut by 9 bases and J by 1 base, with 12 bases left in between. CDR3 size: 13 residues. The CDR3 region has the DNA TGTGCCATGGCTATGGGACAGAACACTGAAGCTTTCTTT. Translated: CAMAMGQNTEAFF.

This chain joins TRBV11-2 and TRBJ2-7; D ambiguous. CDR3 length: 15 amino acids. In germline, CDR1 is SGHAT, CDR2 FQNNGV. V was trimmed by 0 bases and J by 4 bases, leaving 13 bases between them. The CDR3 sequence: CASSLDSQSSYEQYF. CDR3 DNA sequence: TGTGCCAGCAGCTTAGATTCACAGTCCTCTTACGAGCAGTACTTC.

The count of this clone is one. The chain employs TRBV19 and TRBJ2-3; D is possibly TRBD1 (6 bases). Germline assignment: CDR1 LNHDA and CDR2 SQIVND (reference sequence). The CDR3 has 13 amino acids. V was shortened by 4 bases and J by 9 bases, with 14 bases between the two germline ends. The CDR3 spells CASSTGESGTQYF. DNA of the CDR3: TGTGCCAGTAGTACAGGGGAATCAGGGACGCAGTATTTT.

The gene calls are TRBV10-3 and TRBJ1-3; tentative D call: TRBD1 (6 bases). Germline lookup yields CDR1 ENHRY and CDR2 SYGVKD. This CDR3 is 15 amino acids long. V was trimmed by 6 bases and J by 4 bases, leaving 16 bases between them. The CDR3 region is CAIRPATGTGNTIYF. DNA of the CDR3: TGTGCCATCAGGCCCGCTACAGGGACGGGAAACACCATATATTTT.

With regard to this clone: Its ends do not fully match the called genes, so a read error is possible. This chain uses TRBV15 with TRBJ2-7; D assignment may be TRBD1 or TRBD2 (5 bases each). Looked up from germline, CDR1 is LNHNV and CDR2 is YYDKDF (reference sequence). This CDR3 has 13 amino acids. The CDR3 DNA reads as TGTGCCACCAGCCGAGAGGGGCCGGGCGAGCAGTACTTC. It codes for CATSREGPGEQYF.

The rearrangement links TRBV12-5 to TRBJ2-7; TRBD1 is a possible D gene (6 bases). The CDR3 covers 18 residues. V shed 2 bases and J shed 1 base, with 21 bases lying between them. Germline values: CDR1 LGHNT, CDR2 FRNRAP. This CDR3 reads CASGLIGPRDNESYEQYF. CDR3 coding DNA: TGTGCTAGTGGTTTGATTGGCCCCAGGGACAACGAGTCCTACGAGCAGTACTTC.

This clone was seen once. The CDR3 coding sequence is TGTGCCAGCAGTTTACGGACTAGCGGCCACGAGACCCAGTACTTC. It codes for CASSLRTSGHETQYF. This chain links TRBV27 with TRBJ2-5; the match to TRBD2 covers 10 bases. V lost 2 bases, J lost 5 bases, and 5 bases stayed unmatched. Germline CDR1 MNHEY, CDR2 SMNVEV (reference sequence). The CDR3 sequence is 15 residues long.

J is TRBJ1-2 and V is TRBV19, with D tentatively TRBD1 (5 bases). This CDR3 spans 13 amino acids. V dropped 3 bases and J dropped 0 bases, with 5 bases sitting between them. The germline CDR1 and CDR2 sequences are LNHDA and SQIVND (reference sequence). In nucleotides, the CDR3 is TGTGCCAGTAGTATGGGGCCTAACTATGGCTACACCTTC. Translating gives CASSMGPNYGYTF.